A single sample gave rise to the 3 T cell receptor beta chains below, sequenced in a study of shared clonotypes between healthy human individuals. The table came from immunoSEQ multiplex PCR; TCRdb's copy has only in-frame clones and leaves some out. The sample carries roughly 500,000 clones, roughly 78% recorded once. Material for sequencing was PBMCs. These receptors originate from a woman in her forties in good health. Some clones in this sample may be carry-over from other donors' samples.

With respect to this clone: The sample holds other DNA sequences that translate to the same CDR3. The chain links TRBV7-3 to TRBJ2-3; D remains ambiguous. The germline CDR1 and CDR2 sequences are SGHTA and FQGTGA. This CDR3 is 13 amino acids long. Trimming took 2 bases from V and 0 from J, leaving 3 bases between them. The CDR3: CASSLGSTDTQYF. CDR3 DNA sequence: TGTGCCAGCAGCTTAGGTAGCACAGATACGCAGTATTTT.

This sequence joins TRBV19 and TRBJ2-7; 9 bases align to TRBD1. V lost 5 bases to trimming and J lost 2 bases; unmatched junction nucleotides: 4. Germline-derived CDR1 and CDR2 are LNHDA and SQIVND (reference sequence). The CDR3 extends over 14 amino acids. The CDR3 spells CASSQGTGTYEQYF. In DNA form, the CDR3 reads TGTGCCAGTAGTCAAGGGACAGGGACCTACGAGCAGTACTTC.

This rearrangement joins TRBV7-2 to TRBJ1-4; TRBD1 matches at 9 bases. Germline V gene data show CDR1 as SGHTA and CDR2 as FQGNSA. The CDR3 spans 15 residues. V shed 1 base and J 6 bases; nucleotides not matched to a gene: 3. The DNA of the CDR3 is TGTGCCAGCAGCTTAGTTACAGGGGGCGATGAAAAACTGTTTTTT. This sequence encodes CASSLVTGGDEKLFF.